These 17 T cell receptor beta chains originate from one sample sequenced in a study of cytomegalovirus exposure and HLA in healthy donors (dated by TCRdb to about 2017). The library was obtained by the immunoSEQ multiplex PCR assay. For the multiplex PCR, a mixture combining 60 forward primers for TCR Vbeta segments and 13 reverse primers for TCR Jbeta segments was used. In its TCRdb copy, this immuneACCESS table keeps in-frame sequences only and misses some clones. Where compared with another copy, unresolved V genes explain less than half of these, and the others have no known cause. For this sample there are roughly 300,000 clones; roughly 85% appear just once. The ten largest make up almost 4% of the sample. The sequenced material came from PBMCs. The origin of the receptors is a man aged 35-49 years in good health and CMV-seropositive.

A word on this clone: One end of the junction fails to match germline, which may point to a read error. The chain recombines TRBV7-9 with TRBJ2-7, with 7 bases matching TRBD2. The germline CDR1 and CDR2 sequences are SEHNR and FQNEAQ (reference sequence). There are 14 residues in the CDR3. CDR3 loop: CSSSTRDYGGEQYF. Written as DNA, the CDR3 is TGTTCCAGCAGCACCAGGGACTATGGGGGCGAGCAGTACTTC.

This chain joins TRBV4-1 and TRBJ1-5, with D possibly matching TRBD1 (5 bases). V lost 0 bases and J 6 bases, leaving 15 bases between the germline ends. CDR1 and CDR2 from the germline V gene are MGHRA and YSYEKL. The CDR3 length is 16 residues. Here the CDR3 DNA reads TGCGCCAGCAGCCAAGATAGGGGTCACTCGGGTCAGCCCCAGCATTTT. This encodes CASSQDRGHSGQPQHF.

The V gene is TRBV5-6, the J gene TRBJ2-2; 10 nucleotides match TRBD1. Germline V gene data show CDR1 as SGHDT and CDR2 as YYEEEE. V shed 3 bases and J 4 bases; nucleotides not matched to a gene: 6. The CDR3 is made up of 16 amino acids. CDR3 nucleotide sequence: TGTGCCAGCAGCTGGTCCGGGACAGGGGTCACCGGGGAGCTGTTTTTT. It specifies CASSWSGTGVTGELFF.

The V gene is TRBV18, the J gene TRBJ1-1; the match to TRBD1 covers 7 bases. V was clipped by 0 bases and J by 1 base; unmatched bases: 8. This CDR3 comprises 17 residues. Germline lookup yields CDR1 KGHSH and CDR2 LQKENI. The CDR3 nucleotides read TGTGCCAGCTCACCACCTGACAGGGATCCTTGGAACACTGAAGCTTTCTTT. Translation: CASSPPDRDPWNTEAFF.

The V call is TRBV14, the J call TRBJ2-1; D might be TRBD2 (6 bases). Looked up from germline, CDR1 is SGHDN and CDR2 is FVKESK. The V end lost 2 bases, the J end lost 1 base, and 21 bases lay between the germline ends. There are 19 residues in the CDR3. CDR3: CASSQFRGSGGTSYNEQFF. The CDR3 bases are TGTGCCAGCAGCCAATTTCGGGGTAGCGGCGGAACTTCCTACAATGAGCAGTTCTTC.

This rearrangement joins TRBV5-4 to TRBJ2-3; TRBD1 agrees at 11 bases. The CDR3 has 16 amino acids. CDR1 is SGHNT and CDR2 is YYREEE in the germline V gene (reference sequence). The V and J ends lost 4 bases and 1 base, in that order; junction bases with no gene match: 5. CDR3 loop: CASSQGGQGGTDTQYF. CDR3 in DNA: TGTGCCAGCAGCCAGGGGGGACAGGGGGGCACAGATACGCAGTATTTT.

This chain joins TRBV28 and TRBJ1-2; 7 bases line up with TRBD1. CDR1 and CDR2 (germline): MDHEN, SYDVKM. The CDR3 is made up of 13 amino acids. The V gene end was trimmed by 11 bases and the J gene end by 0 bases; junction bases not matched to a gene: 6. DNA for the CDR3: TGTGCCTCTTTAGACAGGGCTAACTATGGCTACACCTTC. Translating it yields CASLDRANYGYTF.

This clone was detected a few times. CDR3 bases: TGCGCCAGCAGCATGAACGGGGGAAGCACTGAAGCTTTCTTT. As protein: CASSMNGGSTEAFF. The chain employs TRBV4-1 and TRBJ1-1, with D possibly TRBD1 on 5 matching bases. V was trimmed by 5 bases and J by 4 bases, leaving 14 bases between them. This CDR3 region has 14 residues. Germline assignment: CDR1 MGHRA and CDR2 YSYEKL.

This clone was counted a single time. This sequence joins TRBV5-1 and TRBJ2-1; 7 bases line up with TRBD2. Germline-derived CDR1 and CDR2 are SGHRS and YFSETQ. The CDR3 extends over 14 amino acids. The junction had 2 bases not matched to a gene; V was cut back by 1 base and J by 4 bases. The CDR3 DNA sequence: TGCGCCAGCAGCTTGAAGCGGGGTTACAATGAGCAGTTCTTC. This gives the protein CASSLKRGYNEQFF.

The CDR3 region has the DNA TGTGCCAGCAGGAGGACAGGGTCCTATGGCTACACCTTC. The encoded protein is CASRRTGSYGYTF. This rearrangement joins TRBV6-5 to TRBJ1-2; 8 bases are shared with TRBD1. This CDR3 comprises 13 residues. Germline lookup yields CDR1 MNHEY and CDR2 SVGAGI. J lost 4 bases, V lost 6 bases, and 4 bases had no gene match.

CDR3 amino acids: CASSSPGGLAGNEQYF. The DNA for the CDR3 is TGTGCCAGCAGCTCGCCCGGAGGACTAGCGGGGAACGAGCAGTACTTC. The J gene is TRBJ2-7, the V gene TRBV4-2; 12 nucleotides match TRBD2. The CDR3 runs to 16 residues. Trimming took 5 bases from V and 5 from J; bases not matched to a gene: 10. CDR1 and CDR2 (germline): LGHNA, YNFKEQ.

V usage is TRBV6-6 and J usage is TRBJ2-7; possibly TRBD1 for D (6 bases). The CDR3 spans 13 residues. Germline CDR1 MNHNY, CDR2 SVGAGI (reference sequence). V was shortened by 8 bases and J by 1 base, with 12 bases between the two germline ends. The CDR3 loop reads CASQRRGSYEQYF. DNA of the CDR3: TGTGCCAGCCAAAGAAGGGGGTCCTACGAGCAGTACTTC.

This rearrangement joins TRBV19 to TRBJ1-5, with 8 nucleotides matching TRBD1. Germline lookup yields CDR1 LNHDA and CDR2 SQIVND (reference sequence). This CDR3 comprises 13 residues. V shed 3 bases and J 7 bases; nucleotides not matched to a gene: 2. CDR3 DNA sequence: TGTGCCAGTAGTATCAGGGGGCTGCAGCCCCAGCATTTT. Translating gives CASSIRGLQPQHF.

V usage is TRBV25-1 and J usage is TRBJ2-1, with 7 bases that match TRBD2. The germline gives CDR1 MGHDK, CDR2 SYGVNS. The ends lost 4 bases at V and 3 bases at J; junction bases unmatched: 6. The CDR3 spans 15 residues. The CDR3 sequence is CASSVASGYYNEQFF. DNA for the CDR3: TGTGCCAGCAGTGTGGCTAGCGGTTACTACAATGAGCAGTTCTTC.

The chain joins TRBV11-3 to TRBJ2-1, with D perhaps TRBD2 (6 bases). This CDR3 has 14 residues. With 5 bases removed from V and 1 base from J, the gap between germline ends came to 9 bases. Looked up from germline, CDR1 is SGHNT and CDR2 is YENEEA. The CDR3 protein is CASSRSGSYNEQFF. CDR3 coding DNA: TGTGCCAGCAGCCGAAGCGGGTCCTACAATGAGCAGTTCTTC. Looking up the rest from reference TRBV11-3 and TRBJ2-1 gives the full variable domain: EAGVVQSPRYKIIEKKQPVAFWCNPISGHNTLYWYLQNLGQGPELLIRYENEEAVDDSQLPKDRFSAERLKGVDSTLKIQPAELGDSAVYLCASSRSGSYNEQFFGPGTRLTVL.

This sequence joins TRBV6-1 and TRBJ2-1, with 8 bases lining up with TRBD2. With 5 bases clipped from V and 5 bases from J, the junction kept 8 bases outside the gene matches. Germline CDR1 is MNHNS and CDR2 is SASEGT. CDR3 size: 15 residues. As DNA, the CDR3 is TGTGCCAGCAGTTTATACGGGAGGGGGGACAATGAGCAGTTCTTC. As protein: CASSLYGRGDNEQFF.

The rearrangement joins TRBV7-3 to TRBJ1-1; a weak D match, TRBD1 (5 bases). Trimming took 4 bases from V and 0 from J, leaving 15 bases between them. In germline, CDR1 is SGHTA, CDR2 FQGTGA. This CDR3 contains 16 residues. Here the CDR3 reads CASSSGMGGMNTEAFF. In DNA, the CDR3 is TGTGCCAGCAGCTCCGGAATGGGGGGGATGAACACTGAAGCTTTCTTT. Combining the CDR3 with reference TRBV7-3 and TRBJ1-1 gives the whole variable domain GAGVSQTPSNKVTEKGKYVELRCDPISGHTALYWYRQSLGQGPEFLIYFQGTGAADDSGLPNDRFFAVRPEGSVSTLKIQRTERGDSAVYLCASSSGMGGMNTEAFFGQGTRLTVV.